The clone carrying this TCR beta chain was seen a few times. V lost 0 bases and J lost 14, with 8 bases in between. In germline, CDR1 is LGHNA, CDR2 YSLEER. CDR3 length: 12 amino acids. TCRdb used MiXCR to reprocess the 5' RACE reads, holding one entry per CDR3 protein. The table includes roughly 100,000 distinct CDR3 sequences, approximately 9% detected once. The data originate from a study of T cells after yellow fever vaccination. On the study more broadly: SMART-Seq v4 Ultra Low Input prepared the low-cell-number fractions.

Study findings and constraints: Though weaker, the secondary response peaked faster, on day 5 versus 15. A small proportion of clonotypes was detected in both the CD4 and CD8 compartments. Most clones from primary vaccination resurfaced after the booster (around 97% CD4, less than 90% CD8).

V usage is TRBV4-3 and J usage is TRBJ1-6, with D uncertain. The clonotype comes from a man between 18 and 35 years old who received the YFV17D yellow fever vaccine. The sample consisted of CD8+ T cells not binding an NS4B(214-222) dextramer, sorted from PBMCs, taken more than 13 days after the first yellow fever vaccination. In nucleotides, the CDR3 is TGCGCCAGCAGCCAAGATGGAGCGGCCCTCCACTTT. Its translation: CASSQDGAALHF.